This T cell receptor (beta chain) comes out of a study of blood T cell repertoires in COVID-19 (dated by TCRdb to 2020 to 2022). For context, the study as a whole: Samples from collaborators originated in the United States, Italy and Spain and spanned both the acute and convalescent phases of COVID-19. The material from the prospective study consisted of cDNA or gDNA derived from T cells, B-cell-depleted T cells, or PBMCs. Subjects who had been exposed to COVID-19, were actively infected with it, or had recovered from it provided the deeply sampled blood TCRbeta repertoires that made up the dataset. The repertoires were made available in a free public database intended to serve as a resource for research on the immune response to SARS-CoV-2. The samples were drawn from the first 160 participants of the ongoing ImmuneRACE study and from 950 to 1,500 subjects provided by 6 global collaborators. Sample metadata almost always included a de-identified subject ID, COVID-19 status, age in years and sex. Where HLA class I and class II types were available, the types were taken from metadata supplied by the sample provider, not from assay-based typing. What the research found in general, with its limitations: The quantity of clinical and demographic metadata differed by source and by participant and was supplied without curation.

From V the trimming removes 4 bases and from J it removes 0 bases, while the gene matches leave 4 bases of the junction unaccounted for. The CDR3, cysteine through phenylalanine, is 15 amino acids long. Left in the record is the CDR3 DNA by itself, 45 bases read in frame from the first base. CDR1 SGHRS and CDR2 YFSETQ were looked up in the germline V gene. This clone was seen only a few times. Its cognate antigen has yet to be identified. One base away there is no much larger clone; base qualities are not given. The immunoSEQ Assay, a bias-controlled multiplex PCR, was used to amplify TCRbeta CDR3 regions from genomic DNA. On the study's bioinformatics: The number of nucleated cells in each sample was estimated from the amplification of reference gene primers within the assay. To quantify the absolute abundance of each unique TCRbeta CDR3 rearrangement, sequence reads were collapsed and filtered. For each sample, productive Simpson clonality was calculated as the square root of Simpson's diversity index across productive rearrangements. In its TCRdb copy, this immuneACCESS table keeps in-frame sequences only and misses some clones. Where compared with another copy, unresolved V genes explain less than half of these, and the others have no known cause. From that table come the V and J calls and clone size; the DNA was used to work out D and trimming. For this sample the table gives under 200,000 clones, of which 79% were detected only once. In total, the top ten clones hold 8% to 8.5% of the sample.

One collaborating source in Seattle enrolled patients while the patients were actively infected and followed the patients over time throughout the course of disease. Whole blood was collected in K2EDTA tubes by collaborating institutions according to the institutions' own protocols. Collaborator samples were shipped for TCRbeta analysis as frozen whole blood, isolated PBMCs, or DNA extracted from either sample type. The sequence derives from a woman aged 60 to 75 with COVID-19, enrolled during active disease. The V and J genes are TRBV5-1 and TRBJ1-1; 9 central nucleotides agree with TRBD1. The sample taken for sequencing was peripheral blood. The DNA sequence follows: TGCGCCAGCAGCGGGGGACAGGGTCTGAACACTGAAGCTTTCTTT. Translation gives CASSGGQGLNTEAFF.